The clone carrying this T cell receptor beta chain appeared many times. Time point in this sample: patch test 2, 6 weeks after DPC sensitization. Treatment given: therapeutic diphenylcyclopropenone sensitization with weekly scalp DPC. Trimming took 2 bases from V and 3 from J, leaving 10 bases between them. CDR3 length: 14 residues. This record comes from a study of human T cells and chemical hapten exposure. In TCRdb, the RACE reads were re-called with MiXCR into one record per CDR3 protein. The sample holds around 99,000 distinct CDR3 sequences, approximately 10% seen once. The V gene is TRBV12-3 or TRBV12-4, the J gene TRBJ1-1; D perhaps matches TRBD1 (5 bases). The specimen was whole blood, collected in connection with sensitization to the hapten diphenylcyclopropenone (DPC). The sequence was collected from a man in his forties or fifties with alopecia areata. Some clones in this sample may be carry-over from other donors' samples. CDR3 sequence reads: CASSLRGRDTEAFF. The CDR3, as DNA: TGTGCCAGCAGTTTAAGGGGAAGGGACACTGAAGCTTTCTTT.